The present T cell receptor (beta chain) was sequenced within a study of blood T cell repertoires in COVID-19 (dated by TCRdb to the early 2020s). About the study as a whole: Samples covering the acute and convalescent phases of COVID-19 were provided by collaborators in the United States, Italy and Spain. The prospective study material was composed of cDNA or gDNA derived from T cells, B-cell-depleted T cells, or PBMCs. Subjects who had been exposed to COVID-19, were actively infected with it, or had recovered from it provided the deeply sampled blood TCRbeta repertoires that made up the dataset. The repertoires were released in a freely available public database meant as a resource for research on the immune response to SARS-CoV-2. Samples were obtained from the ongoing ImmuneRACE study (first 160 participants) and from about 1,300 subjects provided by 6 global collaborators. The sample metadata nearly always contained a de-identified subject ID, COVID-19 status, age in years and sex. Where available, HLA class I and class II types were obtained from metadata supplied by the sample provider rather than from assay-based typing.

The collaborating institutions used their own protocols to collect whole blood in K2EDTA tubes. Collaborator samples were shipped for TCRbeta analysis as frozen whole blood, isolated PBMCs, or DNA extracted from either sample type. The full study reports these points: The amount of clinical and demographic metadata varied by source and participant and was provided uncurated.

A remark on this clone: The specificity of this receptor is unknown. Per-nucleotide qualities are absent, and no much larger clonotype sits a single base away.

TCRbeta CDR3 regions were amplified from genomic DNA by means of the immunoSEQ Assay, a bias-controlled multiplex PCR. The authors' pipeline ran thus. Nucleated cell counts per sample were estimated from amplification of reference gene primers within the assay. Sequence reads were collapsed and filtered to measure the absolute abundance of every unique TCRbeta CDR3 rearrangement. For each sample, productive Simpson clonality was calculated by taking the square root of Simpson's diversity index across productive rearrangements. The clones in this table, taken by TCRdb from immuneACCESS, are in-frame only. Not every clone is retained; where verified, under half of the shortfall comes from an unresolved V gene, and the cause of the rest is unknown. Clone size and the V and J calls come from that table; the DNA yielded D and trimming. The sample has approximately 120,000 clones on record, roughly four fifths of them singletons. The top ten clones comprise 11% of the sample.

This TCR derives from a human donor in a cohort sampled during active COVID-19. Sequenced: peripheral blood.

The DNA sequence reads TGTGCCAGCTCACCCCGACGGGAGAACACTGAAGCTTTCTTT. Translated, it gives CASSPRRENTEAFF. The chain is assembled from TRBV18 and TRBJ1-1; no D gene call is confident. The V and J ends are trimmed by 3 bases and 1 base, leaving 9 bases between them. The germline V gene provides CDR1 KGHSH and CDR2 LQKENI. Measured from the cysteine to the phenylalanine, the CDR3 is 14 residues long. The only DNA kept is the CDR3, 42 bases in frame from the first base.